The 8 T cell receptor beta chains presented below share a single source sample, sequenced in a study of early T cells in non-severe SARS-CoV-2 infection. TCRdb itself ran the 5' RACE reads through MiXCR, one entry per CDR3 protein. This sample carries approximately 29,000 distinct CDR3 sequences, less than 6.5% of them seen once, and the ten largest clones take about 32%. The starting material was whole blood, obtained at baseline. The receptors were gathered from an adult who was a healthcare worker with PCR-confirmed SARS-CoV-2 infection or an uninfected control (not recorded which).

In this sample, this clonotype turned up many times. The chain joins TRBV28 to TRBJ1-1, with unresolved D. CDR1 is MDHEN, CDR2 SYDVKM, per germline. CDR3 length equals 12 residues. Trimming left V 3 bases short and J 6 bases short, with 8 bases between. CDR3 sequence: CASSLMVAEAFF. The CDR3 region has the DNA TGTGCCAGCAGTTTGATGGTTGCTGAAGCTTTCTTT.

Only a few counts were recorded for this clonotype. The chain couples TRBV18 to TRBJ1-1, with D unclear. The ends were cut back, 3 bases at V and 3 bases at J, with 8 bases in the middle. The CDR3 extends over 13 amino acids. Germline assignment: CDR1 KGHSH and CDR2 LQKENI. The CDR3 DNA sequence: TGTGCCAGCTCACCGAATGGGGACACTGAAGCTTTCTTT. Translated, it gives CASSPNGDTEAFF.

In its sample, this clonotype was seen many times. The rearrangement links TRBV7-9 to TRBJ2-1; D not certain. The CDR3 spans 12 residues. Germline CDR1 and CDR2: SEHNR and FQNEAQ (reference sequence). V lost 5 bases, J lost 7 bases, and 9 bases lay in between. Here the CDR3 DNA reads TGTGCCAGCAGCCCCCTAGGGAATGAGCAGTTCTTC. Amino acid sequence: CASSPLGNEQFF.

For this clonotype: It may be a read error: a sequence one base away is much more abundant. The gene calls are TRBV27 and TRBJ2-2; weak D call: TRBD2 (6 bases). The length of the CDR3 is 15 residues. CDR1 is MNHEY and CDR2 is SMNVEV in the germline V gene (reference sequence). Trimming removed 3 bases at V and 5 bases at J, with 13 bases between. The CDR3 spells CASSFSGVVTGELFF. CDR3 nucleotide sequence: TGTGCCAGCAGTTTCTCGGGGGTAGTGACCGGGGAGCTGTTTTTT.

This clonotype was counted at least ten times. The chain joins TRBV9 to TRBJ2-1; D is uncertain. V lost 3 bases, J lost 7 bases, and 11 bases lay in between. The length of the CDR3 is 13 residues. From germline, CDR1 is SGDLS and CDR2 YYNGEE. The CDR3 reads CASSAGMPNEQFF. The DNA for the CDR3 is TGTGCCAGCAGCGCTGGGATGCCTAATGAGCAGTTCTTC.

This clonotype was counted a single time. The rearrangement links TRBV11-1 to TRBJ1-1; D possibly corresponds to TRBD1 (5 bases). V shed 5 bases and J shed 7 bases, with 17 bases lying between them. Germline V gene lookup returns CDR1 SGHAT and CDR2 FQDESV (reference sequence). The CDR3 sequence is 14 residues long. CDR3 bases: TGTGCCAGCAGCCCAGGTTGGGGGAGCGTTGAAGCTTTCTTT. The encoded protein is CASSPGWGSVEAFF. Together with reference TRBV11-1 and TRBJ1-1, the CDR3 gives the full variable domain: EAEVAQSPRYKITEKSQAVAFWCDPISGHATLYWYRQILGQGPELLVQFQDESVVDDSQLPKDRFSAERLKGVDSTLKIQPAELGDSAMYLCASSPGWGSVEAFFGQGTRLTVV.

This clonotype showed up just a few times. The chain links TRBV2 to TRBJ1-5, with D perhaps matching TRBD1 (6 bases). Trimming left V 4 bases short and J 2 bases short, with 9 bases between. The CDR3 totals 14 residues. Per the germline V gene, CDR1 is SNHLY and CDR2 is FYNNEI. CDR3 loop: CASSGRQGNQPQHF. DNA for the CDR3: TGTGCCAGCAGTGGGCGACAGGGCAATCAGCCCCAGCATTTT.

This clonotype was detected ten times or more. The chain has TRBV20-1 and TRBJ2-5, with 8 bases that match TRBD2. In germline, CDR1 is DFQATT, CDR2 SNEGSKA (reference sequence). CDR3 length: 13 amino acids. Trimming removed 3 bases from V and 5 bases from J; junction bases left unmatched: 5. The CDR3 loop is CSASAGGAETQYF. CDR3 nucleotides: TGCAGTGCTAGCGCCGGGGGGGCGGAGACCCAGTACTTC.